The 24 T cell receptor beta chains listed next were all sequenced from one sample in a study of OX40 agonist ivuxolimab in advanced cancers. Clones were sequenced by immunoSEQ multiplex PCR, and TCRdb holds only the in-frame ones, with some missing. The table includes just over 50,000 clones, 65% to 85% detected once. Sample: CD4+ or CD8+ T cells sorted from blood, taken in a trial of the OX40 agonist ivuxolimab. All receptors derive from an adult with an advanced solid tumor such as melanoma, head and neck, liver or kidney cancer.

CDR3 in DNA: TGTGCCAGCAGTTCCAGGGGTCAAGAGACCCAGTACTTC. The encoded protein is CASSSRGQETQYF. The chain links TRBV7-9 to TRBJ2-5; maybe TRBD1 (6 bases). The length of the CDR3 is 13 residues. Germline V gene data show CDR1 as SEHNR and CDR2 as FQNEAQ (reference sequence). The V end lost 6 bases, the J end lost 2 bases, and 10 bases lay between the germline ends.

The V call is TRBV7-9, the J call TRBJ2-5; 8 bases are a match to TRBD2. J lost 2 bases, V lost 1 base, and 9 bases had no gene match. CDR3 length equals 17 residues. CDR1 is SEHNR and CDR2 is FQNEAQ in the germline V gene (reference sequence). For the CDR3, the DNA is TGTGCCAGCAGCTTAGGTGAGGGCGGGGGGCCTCAAGAGACCCAGTACTTC. Its translation is CASSLGEGGGPQETQYF.

V and J are TRBV4-2 and TRBJ2-2; perhaps TRBD2 as D (6 bases). The CDR3 has 18 amino acids. Trimming stripped 3 bases from V and 5 bases from J, with 22 bases between. Germline CDR1 reads LGHNA; CDR2 reads YNFKEQ. DNA for the CDR3: TGTGCCAGCAGCCAGGAGACCCCAGGGATCGGGAGTACCGGGGAGCTGTTTTTT. Translating it yields CASSQETPGIGSTGELFF.

The rearrangement uses TRBV18 and TRBJ2-7; 9 positions match TRBD2. Germline CDR1 and CDR2: KGHSH and LQKENI. The junction had 6 bases not matched to a gene; V was cut back by 6 bases and J by 0 bases. The CDR3 consists of 15 residues. The CDR3 loop reads CASSSGLALSYEQYF. The DNA for the CDR3 is TGTGCCAGCTCGTCCGGACTAGCGCTCTCCTACGAGCAGTACTTC.

This chain links TRBV18 with TRBJ2-1; D is undetermined. The germline V gene has CDR1 KGHSH and CDR2 LQKENI. The CDR3 sequence is 13 residues long. V gave up 4 bases and J gave up 6 bases, with 10 bases separating them. CDR3 coding DNA: TGTGCCAGCTCACTACAGTGGGGCAATGAGCAGTTCTTC. Its protein is CASSLQWGNEQFF.

The gene calls are TRBV7-8 and TRBJ1-2; D might be TRBD1 (5 bases). V lost 5 bases and J 0 bases, leaving 10 bases between the germline ends. Germline V CDR1 and CDR2: SGHVS, FQNEAQ. CDR3 length: 14 amino acids. The CDR3 protein is CASSPGTSNYGYTF. The DNA of the CDR3 is TGTGCCAGCAGCCCTGGGACCTCTAACTATGGCTACACCTTC.

The chain combines TRBV6-4 with TRBJ2-3; D is unresolved. Germline values: CDR1 MRHNA, CDR2 SNTAGT. V lost 2 bases, J lost 6 bases, and 6 bases lay in between. This CDR3 contains 12 residues. In DNA form, the CDR3 reads TGTGCCAGCAGTGACGTGTGGGATACGCAGTATTTT. This encodes CASSDVWDTQYF.

The chain combines TRBV4-2 with TRBJ2-2, with TRBD2 identical over 10 bases. The CDR3 is 17 residues long. Germline values: CDR1 LGHNA, CDR2 YNFKEQ. V lost 0 bases, J lost 6 bases, and 7 bases stayed unmatched. The CDR3 DNA sequence: TGTGCCAGCAGCCAAGAATCTAGCGGGGGTCAAGCCGGGGAGCTGTTTTTT. Its translation: CASSQESSGGQAGELFF.

This chain connects TRBV6-1 to TRBJ1-1; D unclear. Trimming cost V 6 bases and J 6 bases, with 11 bases left between them. The CDR3 loop spans 12 amino acids. CDR1 is MNHNS, CDR2 SASEGT, per germline. The CDR3 reads CASRRATSEAFF. DNA for the CDR3: TGTGCCAGCAGGAGGGCCACATCTGAAGCTTTCTTT.

V usage is TRBV5-1 and J usage is TRBJ2-7; D unclear. The CDR3 has 13 residues. Trimming shortened V by 1 base and J by 3 bases, and 8 bases separated the two germline ends. CDR1 is SGHRS and CDR2 is YFSETQ in the germline V gene. In DNA, the CDR3 is TGCGCCAGCAGCTTGATGGGGTACTACGAGCAGTACTTC. Protein product: CASSLMGYYEQYF.

The chain uses TRBV2 and TRBJ2-2, with D perhaps TRBD1 (5 bases). Germline lookup yields CDR1 SNHLY and CDR2 FYNNEI. The CDR3 is 15 residues long. The germline V and J ends were trimmed by 4 bases and 3 bases, with 12 bases remaining between them. The CDR3, as DNA: TGTGCCAGCAGTGTGGGGCCTCTGGACACCGGGGAGCTGTTTTTT. Its protein is CASSVGPLDTGELFF.

The V call is TRBV7-9, the J call TRBJ1-1; D is ambiguous. CDR3 length: 12 residues. V lost 3 bases and J 4 bases, leaving 6 bases between the germline ends. CDR1 is SEHNR and CDR2 is FQNEAQ in the germline V gene (reference sequence). CDR3: CASSFEFTEAFF. In nucleotides, the CDR3 is TGTGCCAGCAGCTTCGAGTTCACTGAAGCTTTCTTT.

The gene calls are TRBV5-5 and TRBJ2-3, with TRBD2 identical over 8 bases. The V gene's germline CDR1 is SGHKS and CDR2 YYEKEE (reference sequence). This CDR3 spans 16 amino acids. Trimming at V came to 0 bases and at J to 1 base, leaving 4 bases not matched to a gene. Written as DNA, the CDR3 is TGTGCCAGCAGCTTGGGGCTAGCGGGCGGCACAGATACGCAGTATTTT. This encodes CASSLGLAGGTDTQYF.

The CDR3 DNA reads as TGTGCCAGCAGTGACACCGGGACAGGGGTCCACGAGCAGTACTTC. Translating it yields CASSDTGTGVHEQYF. The rearrangement joins TRBV25-1 to TRBJ2-7; 10 positions match TRBD1. The germline CDR1 and CDR2 sequences are MGHDK and SYGVNS. The CDR3 has 15 residues. With V trimmed by 3 bases and J by 5 bases, 7 bases remained unmatched.

The rearrangement uses TRBV9 and TRBJ1-4; possible D gene TRBD1, 5 bases. Trimming removed 0 bases from V and 8 bases from J, with 14 bases in between. Germline V CDR1 and CDR2: SGDLS, YYNGEE. CDR3 length equals 15 residues. The CDR3 DNA reads as TGTGCCAGCAGCGTAGGGCAGGGTTATTGGGAAAAACTGTTTTTT. Translation: CASSVGQGYWEKLFF.

In DNA form, the CDR3 reads TGTGCCAGCAGTGAAGCGCGGGCAGTGTCAGAAAAACTGTTTTTT. This codes for CASSEARAVSEKLFF. This rearrangement joins TRBV6-1 to TRBJ1-4; D call uncertain. Germline CDR1 and CDR2: MNHNS and SASEGT. Deletions cut 0 bases from V and 8 bases from J, with 13 bases between. The CDR3 length is 15 residues.

This chain uses TRBV19 with TRBJ2-7, with D possibly TRBD2 on 5 matching bases. V was cut by 8 bases and J by 0 bases, with 14 bases left in between. This CDR3 comprises 14 residues. Germline CDR1 is LNHDA and CDR2 is SQIVND (reference sequence). CDR3 sequence (DNA): TGTGCCAGTCGGAGCGGCGGTGCCTCCTACGAGCAGTACTTC. It translates to CASRSGGASYEQYF.

This clone has a handful of counts. The genes are TRBV11-3 and TRBJ1-1; D remains ambiguous. CDR1 and CDR2 (germline): SGHNT, YENEEA. The length of the CDR3 is 15 residues. Trimming removed 5 bases from V and 1 base from J, with 14 bases in between. The CDR3 region has the DNA TGTGCCAGCAGCCCGTACAGTACCACGAACACTGAAGCTTTCTTT. The encoded protein is CASSPYSTTNTEAFF. The entire variable domain, with the rest obtained from reference TRBV11-3 and TRBJ1-1, is as follows: EAGVVQSPRYKIIEKKQPVAFWCNPISGHNTLYWYLQNLGQGPELLIRYENEEAVDDSQLPKDRFSAERLKGVDSTLKIQPAELGDSAVYLCASSPYSTTNTEAFFGQGTRLTVV.

This clone was found a few times. This chain links TRBV29-1 with TRBJ2-1, with 11 bases that match TRBD1. CDR1 SQVTM and CDR2 ANQGSEA come from the germline V gene. The CDR3 has 15 residues. After removal of 6 bases from V and 4 bases from J, the junction contained 8 bases not matched to a gene. Here the CDR3 reads CSVLGQGAGYNEQFF. CDR3 coding DNA: TGCAGCGTACTCGGACAGGGGGCGGGTTACAATGAGCAGTTCTTC.

This chain uses TRBV7-3 with TRBJ2-1; 9 bases are a match to TRBD2. The CDR3 is 13 residues long. Germline V gene lookup returns CDR1 SGHTA and CDR2 FQGTGA. The V and J ends lost 8 bases and 7 bases, in that order; junction bases with no gene match: 6. CDR3 sequence (DNA): TGTGCCAGCGCGCGGGGGGGCCAGAATGAGCAGTTCTTC. This encodes CASARGGQNEQFF.

Only a few counts were recorded for this clone. The genes are TRBV6-5 and TRBJ1-3; a weak D match, TRBD1 (6 bases). The CDR3 spans 15 residues. Per germline, CDR1 MNHEY and CDR2 SVGAGI. V was shortened by 0 bases and J by 2 bases, with 8 bases between the two germline ends. CDR3 residues: CASSYSRGTGNTIYF. DNA of the CDR3: TGTGCCAGCAGTTACTCGAGGGGGACTGGAAACACCATATATTTT.

This clone has a handful of counts. The chain links TRBV21-1 to TRBJ1-5; TRBD1, the table's D call, was not compared with the DNA. TRBV21-1 is a pseudogene. The CDR3 is 15 amino acids. CDR3 DNA: TGTGCCAGCAGCAACGCCGGACAGGGTGGACAGCCCCAGCATTTT. Translating gives CASSNAGQGGQPQHF.

The V call is TRBV5-5, the J call TRBJ2-2; 9 bases are a match to TRBD1. The CDR3 has 16 amino acids. J gave up 7 bases and V 2 bases, and 9 bases lay outside the gene matches. From germline, CDR1 is SGHKS and CDR2 YYEKEE (reference sequence). Written as DNA, the CDR3 is TGTGCCAGCAGCTTAGCTTGGGGACAGGGTGTCGGGGAGCTGTTTTTT. This gives the protein CASSLAWGQGVGELFF.

V usage is TRBV6-6 and J usage is TRBJ1-2; D may be TRBD1 (6 bases). Per germline, CDR1 MNHNY and CDR2 SVGAGI (reference sequence). The CDR3 sequence is 14 residues long. With 0 bases removed from V and 4 bases from J, the gap between germline ends came to 9 bases. The chain's CDR3 is CASSYSTGPYGYTF. Here the CDR3 DNA reads TGTGCCAGCAGTTACTCTACAGGGCCCTATGGCTACACCTTC.